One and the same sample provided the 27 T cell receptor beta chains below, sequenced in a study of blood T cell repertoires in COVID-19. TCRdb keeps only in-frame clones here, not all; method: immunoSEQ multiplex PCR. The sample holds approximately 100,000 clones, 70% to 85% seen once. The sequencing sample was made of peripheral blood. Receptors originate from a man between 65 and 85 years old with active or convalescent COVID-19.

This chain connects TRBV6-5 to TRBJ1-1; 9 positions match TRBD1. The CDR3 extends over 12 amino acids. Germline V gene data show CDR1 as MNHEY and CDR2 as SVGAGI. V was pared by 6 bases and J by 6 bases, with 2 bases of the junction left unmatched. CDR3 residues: CASRQGAAEAFF. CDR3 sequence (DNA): TGTGCCAGCAGACAGGGGGCCGCTGAAGCTTTCTTT.

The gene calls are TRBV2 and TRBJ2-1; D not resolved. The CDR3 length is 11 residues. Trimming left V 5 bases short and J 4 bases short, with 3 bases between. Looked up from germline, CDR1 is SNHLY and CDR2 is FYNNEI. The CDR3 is CASSRYNEQFF. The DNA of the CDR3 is TGTGCCAGCAGTCGTTACAATGAGCAGTTCTTC.

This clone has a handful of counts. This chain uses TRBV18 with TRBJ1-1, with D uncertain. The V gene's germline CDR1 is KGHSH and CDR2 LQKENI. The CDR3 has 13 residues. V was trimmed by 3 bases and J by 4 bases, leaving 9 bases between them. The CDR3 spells CASSPAGSTEAFF. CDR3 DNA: TGTGCCAGCTCACCCGCCGGGAGCACTGAAGCTTTCTTT.

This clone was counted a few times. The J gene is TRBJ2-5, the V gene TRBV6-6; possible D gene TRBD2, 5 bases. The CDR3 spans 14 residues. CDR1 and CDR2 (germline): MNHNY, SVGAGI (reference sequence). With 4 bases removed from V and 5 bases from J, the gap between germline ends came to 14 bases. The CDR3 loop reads CASSSTRGGETQYF. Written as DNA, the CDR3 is TGTGCCAGCAGTTCCACTAGAGGCGGGGAGACCCAGTACTTC.

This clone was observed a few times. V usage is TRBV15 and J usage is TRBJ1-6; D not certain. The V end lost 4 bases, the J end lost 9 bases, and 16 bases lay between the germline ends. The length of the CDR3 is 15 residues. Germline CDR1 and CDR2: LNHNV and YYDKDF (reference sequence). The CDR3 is CATSKPGRVGSPLHF. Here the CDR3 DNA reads TGTGCCACCAGCAAACCGGGAAGAGTGGGTTCACCCCTCCACTTT.

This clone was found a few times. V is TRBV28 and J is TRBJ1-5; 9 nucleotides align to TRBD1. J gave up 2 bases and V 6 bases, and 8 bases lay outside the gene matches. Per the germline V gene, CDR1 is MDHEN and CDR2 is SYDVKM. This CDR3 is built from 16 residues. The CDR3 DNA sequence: TGTGCCAGCAGCGGTAACAGGGGGCTGGGCAATCAGCCCCAGCATTTT. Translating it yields CASSGNRGLGNQPQHF.

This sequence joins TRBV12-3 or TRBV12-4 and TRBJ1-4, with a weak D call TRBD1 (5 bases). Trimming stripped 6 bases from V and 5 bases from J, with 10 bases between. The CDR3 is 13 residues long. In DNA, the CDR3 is TGTGCCAGCAGAGAGGACAAAAATGAAAAACTGTTTTTT. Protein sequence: CASREDKNEKLFF.

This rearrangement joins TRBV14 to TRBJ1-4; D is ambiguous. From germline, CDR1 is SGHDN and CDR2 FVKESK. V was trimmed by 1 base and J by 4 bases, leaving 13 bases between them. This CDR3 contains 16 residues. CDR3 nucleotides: TGTGCCAGCAGCCAAGCCGGAACAGACTATAATGAAAAACTGTTTTTT. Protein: CASSQAGTDYNEKLFF.

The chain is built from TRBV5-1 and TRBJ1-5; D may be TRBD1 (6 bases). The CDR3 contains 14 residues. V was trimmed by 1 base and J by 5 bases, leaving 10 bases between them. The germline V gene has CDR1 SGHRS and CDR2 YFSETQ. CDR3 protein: CASSLSPGDQPQHF. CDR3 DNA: TGCGCCAGCAGCTTGAGTCCAGGGGATCAGCCCCAGCATTTT.

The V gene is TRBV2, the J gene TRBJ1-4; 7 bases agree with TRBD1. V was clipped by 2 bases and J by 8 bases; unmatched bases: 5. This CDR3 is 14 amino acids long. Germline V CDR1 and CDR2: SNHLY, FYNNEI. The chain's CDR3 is CASSEPRQGEKLFF. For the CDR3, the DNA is TGTGCCAGCAGTGAACCAAGACAGGGCGAAAAACTGTTTTTT. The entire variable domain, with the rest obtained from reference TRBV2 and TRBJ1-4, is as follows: EPEVTQTPSHQVTQMGQEVILRCVPISNHLYFYWYRQILGQKVEFLVSFYNNEISEKSEIFDDQFSVERPDGSNFTLKIRSTKLEDSAMYFCASSEPRQGEKLFFGSGTQLSVL.

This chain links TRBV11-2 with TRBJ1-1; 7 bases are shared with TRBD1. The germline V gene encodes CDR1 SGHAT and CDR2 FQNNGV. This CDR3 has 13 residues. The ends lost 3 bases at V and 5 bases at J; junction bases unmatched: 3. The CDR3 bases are TGTGCCAGCAGCTTTACAGGGGTTACTGAAGCTTTCTTT. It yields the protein CASSFTGVTEAFF.

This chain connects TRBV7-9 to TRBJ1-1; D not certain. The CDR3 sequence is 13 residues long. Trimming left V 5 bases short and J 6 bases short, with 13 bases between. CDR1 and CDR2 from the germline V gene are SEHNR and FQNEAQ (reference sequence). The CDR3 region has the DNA TGTGCCAGCAGCCCTCAAAGGAGGGCTGAAGCTTTCTTT. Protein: CASSPQRRAEAFF.

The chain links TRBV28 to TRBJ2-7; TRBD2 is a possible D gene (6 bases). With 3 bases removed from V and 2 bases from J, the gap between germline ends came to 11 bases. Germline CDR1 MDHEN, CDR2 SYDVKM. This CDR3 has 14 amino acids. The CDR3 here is CASSLGGYTYEQYF. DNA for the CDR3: TGTGCCAGCAGTTTGGGGGGTTACACCTACGAGCAGTACTTC.

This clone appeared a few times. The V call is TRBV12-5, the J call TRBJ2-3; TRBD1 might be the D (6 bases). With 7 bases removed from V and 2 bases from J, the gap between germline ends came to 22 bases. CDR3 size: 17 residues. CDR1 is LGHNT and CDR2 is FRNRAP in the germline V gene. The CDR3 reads CASASTQGRAATDTQYF. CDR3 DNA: TGTGCTAGTGCCTCCACCCAGGGGCGCGCGGCCACAGATACGCAGTATTTT.

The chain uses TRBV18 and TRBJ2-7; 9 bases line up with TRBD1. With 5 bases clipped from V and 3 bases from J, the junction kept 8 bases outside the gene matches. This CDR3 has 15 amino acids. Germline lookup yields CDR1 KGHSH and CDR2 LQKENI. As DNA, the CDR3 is TGTGCCAGCTCATCAATCCCGGGACAGGGCTACGAGCAGTACTTC. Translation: CASSSIPGQGYEQYF.

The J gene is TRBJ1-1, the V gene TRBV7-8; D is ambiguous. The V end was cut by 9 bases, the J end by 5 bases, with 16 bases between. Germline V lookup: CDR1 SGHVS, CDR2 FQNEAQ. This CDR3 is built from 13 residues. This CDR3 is CASRSTRYTEAFF. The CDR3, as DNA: TGTGCCAGTCGATCTACTAGGTATACTGAAGCTTTCTTT.

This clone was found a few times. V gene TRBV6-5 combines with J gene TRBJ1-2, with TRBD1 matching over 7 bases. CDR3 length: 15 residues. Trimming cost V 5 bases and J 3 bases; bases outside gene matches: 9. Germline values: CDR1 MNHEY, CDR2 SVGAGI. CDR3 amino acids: CASSTGELEYYGYTF. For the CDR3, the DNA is TGTGCCAGCAGTACAGGGGAGCTGGAATACTATGGCTACACCTTC.

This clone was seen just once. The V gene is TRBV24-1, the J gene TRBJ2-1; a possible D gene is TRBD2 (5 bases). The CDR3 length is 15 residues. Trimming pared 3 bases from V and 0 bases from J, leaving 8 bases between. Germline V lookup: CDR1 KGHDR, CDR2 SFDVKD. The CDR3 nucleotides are TGTGCCACCAGTGATGTGGGGAGCTCCTACAATGAGCAGTTCTTC. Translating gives CATSDVGSSYNEQFF.

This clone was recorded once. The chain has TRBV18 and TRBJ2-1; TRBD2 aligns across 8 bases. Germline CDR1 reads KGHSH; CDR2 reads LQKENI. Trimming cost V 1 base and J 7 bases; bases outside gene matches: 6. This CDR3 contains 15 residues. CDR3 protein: CASSPQSGGGNEQFF. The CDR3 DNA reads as TGTGCCAGCTCACCACAGAGCGGGGGAGGAAATGAGCAGTTCTTC. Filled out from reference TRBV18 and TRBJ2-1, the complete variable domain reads NAGVMQNPRHLVRRRGQEARLRCSPMKGHSHVYWYRQLPEEGLKFMVYLQKENIIDESGMPKERFSAEFPKEGPSILRIQQVVRGDSAAYFCASSPQSGGGNEQFFGPGTRLTVL.

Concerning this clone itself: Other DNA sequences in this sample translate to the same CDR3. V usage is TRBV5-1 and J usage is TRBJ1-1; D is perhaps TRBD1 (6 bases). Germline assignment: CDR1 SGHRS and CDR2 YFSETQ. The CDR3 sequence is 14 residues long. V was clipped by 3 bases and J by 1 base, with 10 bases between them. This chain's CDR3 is CASSSRTANTEAFF. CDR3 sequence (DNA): TGCGCCAGCAGCTCGAGGACAGCGAACACTGAAGCTTTCTTT.

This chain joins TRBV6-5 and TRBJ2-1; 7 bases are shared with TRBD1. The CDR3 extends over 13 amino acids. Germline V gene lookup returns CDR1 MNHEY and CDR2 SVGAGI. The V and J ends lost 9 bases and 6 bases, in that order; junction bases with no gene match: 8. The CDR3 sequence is CASFRDSLNEQFF. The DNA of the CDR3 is TGTGCCAGTTTCCGGGACAGCCTCAATGAGCAGTTCTTC.

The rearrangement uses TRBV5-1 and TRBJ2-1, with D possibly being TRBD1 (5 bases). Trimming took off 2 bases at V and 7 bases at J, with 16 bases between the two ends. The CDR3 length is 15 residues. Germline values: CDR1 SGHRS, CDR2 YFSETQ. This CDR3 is CASSLLGAGRNEQFF. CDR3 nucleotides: TGCGCCAGCAGCTTATTAGGGGCCGGCAGGAATGAGCAGTTCTTC.

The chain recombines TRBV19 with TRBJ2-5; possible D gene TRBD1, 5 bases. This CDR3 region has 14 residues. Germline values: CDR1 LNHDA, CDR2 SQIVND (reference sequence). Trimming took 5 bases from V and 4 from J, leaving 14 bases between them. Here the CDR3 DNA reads TGTGCCAGTAGTTTTAGGGGTTACCGAGAGACCCAGTACTTC. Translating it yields CASSFRGYRETQYF. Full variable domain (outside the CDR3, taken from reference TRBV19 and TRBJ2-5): DGGITQSPKYLFRKEGQNVTLSCEQNLNHDAMYWYRQDPGQGLRLIYYSQIVNDFQKGDIAEGYSVSREKKESFPLTVTSAQKNPTAFYLCASSFRGYRETQYFGPGTRLLVL.

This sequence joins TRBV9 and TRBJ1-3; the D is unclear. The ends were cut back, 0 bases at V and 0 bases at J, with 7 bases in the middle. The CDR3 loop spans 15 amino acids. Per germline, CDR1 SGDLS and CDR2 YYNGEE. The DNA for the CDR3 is TGTGCCAGCAGCGTAGGCGGCAGCTCTGGAAACACCATATATTTT. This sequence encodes CASSVGGSSGNTIYF.

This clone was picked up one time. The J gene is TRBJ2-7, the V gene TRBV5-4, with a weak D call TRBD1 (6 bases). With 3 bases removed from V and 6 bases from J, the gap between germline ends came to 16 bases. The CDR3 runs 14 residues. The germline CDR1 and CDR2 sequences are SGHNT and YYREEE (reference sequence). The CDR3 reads CASSSNRVRSEQYF. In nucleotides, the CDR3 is TGTGCCAGCAGCTCCAACAGGGTTCGGAGCGAGCAGTACTTC.

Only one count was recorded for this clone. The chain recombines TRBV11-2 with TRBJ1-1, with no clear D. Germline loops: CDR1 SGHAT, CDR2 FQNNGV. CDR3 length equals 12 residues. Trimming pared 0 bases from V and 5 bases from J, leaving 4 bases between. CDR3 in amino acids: CASSLDLTEAFF. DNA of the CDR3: TGTGCCAGCAGCTTAGATCTGACTGAAGCTTTCTTT.

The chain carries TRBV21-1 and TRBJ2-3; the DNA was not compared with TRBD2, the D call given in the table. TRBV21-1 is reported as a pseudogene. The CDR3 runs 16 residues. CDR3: CASSMRTSGGTDTQYF. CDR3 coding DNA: TGTGCCAGCAGCATGCGGACTAGCGGGGGGACAGATACGCAGTATTTT.